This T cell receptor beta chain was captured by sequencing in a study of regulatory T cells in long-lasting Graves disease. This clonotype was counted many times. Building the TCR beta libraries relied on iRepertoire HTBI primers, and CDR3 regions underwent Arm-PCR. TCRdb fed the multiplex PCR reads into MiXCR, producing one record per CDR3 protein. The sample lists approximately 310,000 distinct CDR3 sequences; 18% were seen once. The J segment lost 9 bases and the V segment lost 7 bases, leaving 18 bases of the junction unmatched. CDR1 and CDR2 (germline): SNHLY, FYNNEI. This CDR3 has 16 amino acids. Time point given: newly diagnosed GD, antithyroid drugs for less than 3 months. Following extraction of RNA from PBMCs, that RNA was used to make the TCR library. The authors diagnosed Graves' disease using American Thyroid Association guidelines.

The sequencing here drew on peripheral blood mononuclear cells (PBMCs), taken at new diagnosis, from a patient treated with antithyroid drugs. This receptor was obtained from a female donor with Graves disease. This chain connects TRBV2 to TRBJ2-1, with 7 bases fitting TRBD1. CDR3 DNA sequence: TGTGCCAGCACTCCAAGGCGGCGCCAGGGGGTTGGTGAGCAGTTCTTC. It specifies CASTPRRRQGVGEQFF.